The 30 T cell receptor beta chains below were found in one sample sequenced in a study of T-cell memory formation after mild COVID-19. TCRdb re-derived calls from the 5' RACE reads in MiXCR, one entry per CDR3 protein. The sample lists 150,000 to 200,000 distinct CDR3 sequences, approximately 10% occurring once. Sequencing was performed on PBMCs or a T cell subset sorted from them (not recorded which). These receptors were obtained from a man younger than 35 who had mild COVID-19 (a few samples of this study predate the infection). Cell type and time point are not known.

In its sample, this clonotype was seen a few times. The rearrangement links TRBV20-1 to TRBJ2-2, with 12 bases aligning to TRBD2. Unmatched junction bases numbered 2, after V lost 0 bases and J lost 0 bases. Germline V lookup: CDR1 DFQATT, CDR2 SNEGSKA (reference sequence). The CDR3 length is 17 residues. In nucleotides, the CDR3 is TGCAGTGCTAGAGACGCTAGCGGGGGGGCGAACACCGGGGAGCTGTTTTTT. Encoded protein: CSARDASGGANTGELFF.

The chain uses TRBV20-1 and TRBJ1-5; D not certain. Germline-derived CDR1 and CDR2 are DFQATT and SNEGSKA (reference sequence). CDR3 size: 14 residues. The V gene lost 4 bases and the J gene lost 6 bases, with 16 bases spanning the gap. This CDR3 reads CSATSGEATQPQHF. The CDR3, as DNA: TGCAGTGCTACCTCCGGGGAGGCCACTCAGCCCCAGCATTTT.

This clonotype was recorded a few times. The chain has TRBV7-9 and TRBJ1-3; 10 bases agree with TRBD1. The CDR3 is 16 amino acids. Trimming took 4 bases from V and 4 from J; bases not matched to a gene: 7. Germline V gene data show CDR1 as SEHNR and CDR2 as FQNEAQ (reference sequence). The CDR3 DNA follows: TGTGCCAGCAGCTCGACAGGGGGCGCGTCGGGAAACACCATATATTTT. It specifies CASSSTGGASGNTIYF.

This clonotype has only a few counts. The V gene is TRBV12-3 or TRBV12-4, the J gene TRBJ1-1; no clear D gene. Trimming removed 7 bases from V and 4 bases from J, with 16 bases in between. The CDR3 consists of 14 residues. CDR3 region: CASTPGFGSTEAFF. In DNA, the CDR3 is TGTGCCAGCACCCCGGGATTTGGGAGCACTGAAGCTTTCTTT.

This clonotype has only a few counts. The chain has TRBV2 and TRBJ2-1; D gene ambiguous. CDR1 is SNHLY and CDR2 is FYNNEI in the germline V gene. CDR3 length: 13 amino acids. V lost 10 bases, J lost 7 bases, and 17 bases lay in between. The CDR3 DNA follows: TGTGCCATAAGAGACATTGGGGAAAATGAGCAGTTCTTC. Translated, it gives CAIRDIGENEQFF.

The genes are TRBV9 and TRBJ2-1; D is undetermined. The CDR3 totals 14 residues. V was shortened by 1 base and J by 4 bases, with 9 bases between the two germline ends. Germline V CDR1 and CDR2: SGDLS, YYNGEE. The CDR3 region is CASSVPGSYNEQFF. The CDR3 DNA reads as TGTGCCAGCAGCGTACCCGGATCATACAATGAGCAGTTCTTC.

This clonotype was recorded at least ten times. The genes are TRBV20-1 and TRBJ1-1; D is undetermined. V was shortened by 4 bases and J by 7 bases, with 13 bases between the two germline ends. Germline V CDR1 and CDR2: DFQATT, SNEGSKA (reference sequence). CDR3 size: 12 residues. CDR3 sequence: CSAKASAVEAFF. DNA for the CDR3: TGCAGTGCTAAGGCCTCCGCCGTTGAAGCTTTCTTT.

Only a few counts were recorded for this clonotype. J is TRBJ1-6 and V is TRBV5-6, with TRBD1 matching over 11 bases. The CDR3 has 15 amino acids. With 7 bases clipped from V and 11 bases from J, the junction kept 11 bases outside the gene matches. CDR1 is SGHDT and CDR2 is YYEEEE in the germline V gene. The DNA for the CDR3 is TGTGCCAGCGTCCGATGGGGACAGGGGGAGACACCCCTCCACTTT. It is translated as CASVRWGQGETPLHF.

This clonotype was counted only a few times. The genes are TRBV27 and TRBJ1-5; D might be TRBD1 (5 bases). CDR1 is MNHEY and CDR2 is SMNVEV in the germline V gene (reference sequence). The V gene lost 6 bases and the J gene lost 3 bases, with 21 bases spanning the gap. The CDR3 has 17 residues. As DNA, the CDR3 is TGTGCCAGCAGCCCGGACTTGGGACGTCGAAACAATCAGCCCCAGCATTTT. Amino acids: CASSPDLGRRNNQPQHF.

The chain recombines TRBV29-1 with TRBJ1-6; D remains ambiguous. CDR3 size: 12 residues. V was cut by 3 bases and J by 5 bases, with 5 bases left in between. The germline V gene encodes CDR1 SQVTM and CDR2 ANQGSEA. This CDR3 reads CSVEEDNSPLHF. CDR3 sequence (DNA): TGCAGCGTTGAGGAAGATAATTCACCCCTCCACTTT.

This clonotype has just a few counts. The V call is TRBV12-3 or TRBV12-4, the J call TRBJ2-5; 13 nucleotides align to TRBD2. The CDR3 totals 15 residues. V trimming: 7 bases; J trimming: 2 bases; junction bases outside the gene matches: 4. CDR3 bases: TGTGCCAGCACCGCGGGACTAGCGGGACAAGAGACCCAGTACTTC. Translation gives CASTAGLAGQETQYF.

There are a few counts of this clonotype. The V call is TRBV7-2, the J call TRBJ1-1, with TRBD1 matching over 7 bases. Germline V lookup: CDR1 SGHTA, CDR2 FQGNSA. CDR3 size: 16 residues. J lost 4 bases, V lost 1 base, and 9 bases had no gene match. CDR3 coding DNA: TGTGCCAGCAGCTTAGGACAGGGTGGGGGCGGCACTGAAGCTTTCTTT. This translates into CASSLGQGGGGTEAFF.

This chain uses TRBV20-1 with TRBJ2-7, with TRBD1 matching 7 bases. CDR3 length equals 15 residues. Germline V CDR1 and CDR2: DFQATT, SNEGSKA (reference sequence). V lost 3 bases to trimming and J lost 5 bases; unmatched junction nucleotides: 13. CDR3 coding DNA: TGCAGTGCTAGTCAAGGGGGCCAGGGGCGAAACGAGCAGTACTTC. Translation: CSASQGGQGRNEQYF.

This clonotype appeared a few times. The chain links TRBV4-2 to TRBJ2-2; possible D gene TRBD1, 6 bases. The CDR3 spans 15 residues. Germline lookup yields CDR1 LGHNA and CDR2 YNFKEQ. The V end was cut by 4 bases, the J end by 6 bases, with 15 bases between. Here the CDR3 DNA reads TGTGCCAGCAGCCCCTACAAGGACAGTCCCGGGGAGCTGTTTTTT. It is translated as CASSPYKDSPGELFF.

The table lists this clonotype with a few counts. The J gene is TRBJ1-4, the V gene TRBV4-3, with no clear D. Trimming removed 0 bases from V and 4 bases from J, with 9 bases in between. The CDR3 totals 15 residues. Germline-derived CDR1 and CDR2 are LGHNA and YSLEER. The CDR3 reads CASSQDPSFNEKLFF. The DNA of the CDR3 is TGCGCCAGCAGCCAAGACCCGTCCTTTAATGAAAAACTGTTTTTT.

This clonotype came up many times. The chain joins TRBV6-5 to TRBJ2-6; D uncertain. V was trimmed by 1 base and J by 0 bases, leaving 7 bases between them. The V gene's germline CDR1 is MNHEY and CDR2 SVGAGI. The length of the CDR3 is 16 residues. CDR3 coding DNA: TGTGCCAGCAGTTACTGGCGTGACTCTGGGGCCAACGTCCTGACTTTC. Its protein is CASSYWRDSGANVLTF.

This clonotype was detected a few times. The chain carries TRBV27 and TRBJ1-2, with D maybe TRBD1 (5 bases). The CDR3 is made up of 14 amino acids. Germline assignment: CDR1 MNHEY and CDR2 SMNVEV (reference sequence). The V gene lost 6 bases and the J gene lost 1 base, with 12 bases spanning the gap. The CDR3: CASSPQGNNYGYTF. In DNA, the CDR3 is TGTGCCAGCAGCCCTCAGGGAAATAACTATGGCTACACCTTC.

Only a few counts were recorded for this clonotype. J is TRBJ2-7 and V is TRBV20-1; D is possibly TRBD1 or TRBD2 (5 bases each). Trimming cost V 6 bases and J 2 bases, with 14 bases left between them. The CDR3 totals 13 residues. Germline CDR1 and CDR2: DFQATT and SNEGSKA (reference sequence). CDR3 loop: CSARTRGPYEQYF. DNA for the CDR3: TGCAGTGCGCGGACCCGGGGCCCCTACGAGCAGTACTTC.

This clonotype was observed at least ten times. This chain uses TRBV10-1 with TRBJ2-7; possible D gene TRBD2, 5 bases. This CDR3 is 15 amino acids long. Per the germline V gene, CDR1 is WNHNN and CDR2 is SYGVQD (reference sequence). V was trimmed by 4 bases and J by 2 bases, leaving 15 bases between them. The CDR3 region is CASSGPGKGAYEQYF. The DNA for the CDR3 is TGCGCCAGCAGTGGTCCGGGAAAGGGCGCCTACGAGCAGTACTTC.

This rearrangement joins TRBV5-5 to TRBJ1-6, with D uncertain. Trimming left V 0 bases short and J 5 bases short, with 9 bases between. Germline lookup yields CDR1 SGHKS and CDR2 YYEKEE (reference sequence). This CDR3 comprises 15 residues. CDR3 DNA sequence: TGTGCCAGCAGCTTGGTGGACGGAAATAATTCACCCCTCCACTTT. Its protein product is CASSLVDGNNSPLHF.

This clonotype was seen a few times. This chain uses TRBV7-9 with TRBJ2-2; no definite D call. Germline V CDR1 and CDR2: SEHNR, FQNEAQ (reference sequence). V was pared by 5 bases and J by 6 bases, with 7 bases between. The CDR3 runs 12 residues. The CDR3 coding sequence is TGTGCCAGCAGCGGAACCGCCGGGGAGCTGTTTTTT. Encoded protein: CASSGTAGELFF.

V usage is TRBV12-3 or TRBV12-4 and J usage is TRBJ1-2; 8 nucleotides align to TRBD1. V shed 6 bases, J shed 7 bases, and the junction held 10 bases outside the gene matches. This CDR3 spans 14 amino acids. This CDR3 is CASSADRVISGYTF. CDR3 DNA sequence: TGTGCCAGCAGCGCGGACAGGGTAATTAGTGGCTACACCTTC.

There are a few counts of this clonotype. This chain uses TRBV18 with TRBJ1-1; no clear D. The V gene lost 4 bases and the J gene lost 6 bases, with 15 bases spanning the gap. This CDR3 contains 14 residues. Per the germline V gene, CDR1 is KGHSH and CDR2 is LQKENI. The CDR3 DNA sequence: TGTGCCAGCTCACTTGGTGCCCCGGCGGCTGAAGCTTTCTTT. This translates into CASSLGAPAAEAFF.

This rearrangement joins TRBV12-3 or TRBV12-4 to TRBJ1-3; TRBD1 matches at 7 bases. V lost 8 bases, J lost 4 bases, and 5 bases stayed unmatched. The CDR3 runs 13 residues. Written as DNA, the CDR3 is TGTGCCAGCGGAGGGGGCAGGGGAAACACCATATATTTT. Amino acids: CASGGGRGNTIYF.

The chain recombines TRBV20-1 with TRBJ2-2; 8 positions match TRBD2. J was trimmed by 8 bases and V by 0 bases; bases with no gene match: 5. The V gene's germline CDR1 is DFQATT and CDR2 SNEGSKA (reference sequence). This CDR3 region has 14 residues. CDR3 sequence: CSARDPGGTGELFF. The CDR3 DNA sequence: TGCAGTGCTAGAGATCCGGGAGGGACGGGGGAGCTGTTTTTT.

CDR3 sequence (DNA): TGTGCCAGCAGCTTAGCGCCAGGGGGGAGTACTGAAGCTTTCTTT. Its protein is CASSLAPGGSTEAFF. This chain uses TRBV7-2 with TRBJ1-1; TRBD1 matches 7 bases. The ends lost 0 bases at V and 5 bases at J; junction bases unmatched: 6. The CDR3 is 15 residues long. Germline CDR1 is SGHTA and CDR2 is FQGNSA.

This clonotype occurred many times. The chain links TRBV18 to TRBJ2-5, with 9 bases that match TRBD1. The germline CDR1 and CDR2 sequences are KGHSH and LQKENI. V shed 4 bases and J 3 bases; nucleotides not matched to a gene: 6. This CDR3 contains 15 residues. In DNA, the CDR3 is TGTGCCAGCTCACGTCGGACAGGGGAGGAAGAGACCCAGTACTTC. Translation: CASSRRTGEEETQYF.

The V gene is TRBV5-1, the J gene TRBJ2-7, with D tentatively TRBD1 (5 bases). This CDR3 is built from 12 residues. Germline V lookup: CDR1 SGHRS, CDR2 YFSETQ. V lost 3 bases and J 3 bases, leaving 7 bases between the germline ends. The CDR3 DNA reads TGCGCCAGCAGCTCGGACATCTACGAGCAGTACTTC. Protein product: CASSSDIYEQYF.

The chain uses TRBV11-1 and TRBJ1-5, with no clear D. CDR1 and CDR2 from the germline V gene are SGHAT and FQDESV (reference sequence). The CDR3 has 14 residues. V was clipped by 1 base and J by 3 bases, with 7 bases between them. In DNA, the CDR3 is TGTGCCAGCAGCTTAGATAGTTACAATCAGCCCCAGCATTTT. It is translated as CASSLDSYNQPQHF.

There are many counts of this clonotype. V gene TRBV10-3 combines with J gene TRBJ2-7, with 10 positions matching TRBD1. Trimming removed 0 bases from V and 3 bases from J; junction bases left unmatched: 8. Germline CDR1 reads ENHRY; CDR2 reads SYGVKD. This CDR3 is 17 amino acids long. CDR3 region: CAISESGATGGRYEQYF. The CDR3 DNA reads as TGTGCCATCAGTGAGTCGGGGGCGACAGGGGGCCGCTACGAGCAGTACTTC.